This T cell receptor (beta chain) was sequenced for a study of blood T cell repertoires in COVID-19. About the study: Nucleic acid was either cDNA or gDNA, and it came from T cells, B-cell-depleted T cells, or PBMCs.

Participants came from some 23 US areas, aged roughly 18 to 89 years. Symptom resolution, clearance, or two negative PCRs marked donors in Cohort 3 as recovered. TCRdb's copy holds only in-frame clones and misses some; the assay was immunoSEQ multiplex PCR. The table has some 97,000 clones, roughly 85% seen once. The CDR3 has 15 amino acids. CDR1 is SNHLY and CDR2 is FYNNEI in the germline V gene. The junction had 8 bases not matched to a gene; V was cut back by 6 bases and J by 3 bases. The rearrangement joins TRBV2 to TRBJ2-7, with 10 nucleotides matching TRBD1. This TCR was sampled from a woman in her fifties or sixties who had recovered from COVID-19. Sample: PBMCs or T cells enriched from blood (not recorded which). Written as DNA, the CDR3 is TGTGCCAGCAGCTCAAGGACAGGGGGTATCTACGAGCAGTACTTC. Translated: CASSSRTGGIYEQYF.